Listed here are 3 T cell receptor beta chains from one sample, sequenced in a study of blood T cell repertoires in COVID-19. This table comes from immunoSEQ multiplex PCR, and its TCRdb copy is limited to in-frame clones, with some not included. The sample includes 65,000 to 85,000 clones, roughly 84% of them seen just once. The specimen sequenced was peripheral blood. These TCRs come from a woman aged 18-30 years with acute or convalescent COVID-19.

The DNA of the CDR3 is TGTGCCAGCAGCTCACAGGGGGCCAACTATGGCTACACCTTC. Amino acids: CASSSQGANYGYTF. V usage is TRBV6-2 or TRBV6-3 and J usage is TRBJ1-2; 9 positions match TRBD1. Unmatched junction bases numbered 4, after V lost 6 bases and J lost 2 bases. The CDR3 spans 14 residues. Per germline, CDR1 MNHEY and CDR2 SVGEGT.

V and J are TRBV7-2 and TRBJ1-3, with D hard to call. CDR3 length: 12 amino acids. V lost 2 bases to trimming and J lost 3 bases, with 2 bases between them. Germline CDR1 SGHTA, CDR2 FQGNSA. DNA of the CDR3: TGTGCCAGCAGCTTATATGGAAACACCATATATTTT. Its protein product is CASSLYGNTIYF.

The J gene is TRBJ1-2, the V gene TRBV5-1; D is ambiguous. The CDR3 totals 16 residues. The ends were cut back, 4 bases at V and 4 bases at J, with 20 bases in the middle. Per the germline V gene, CDR1 is SGHRS and CDR2 is YFSETQ. The CDR3 loop is CASSRDRLLSGYGYTF. The CDR3, as DNA: TGCGCCAGCAGCCGGGATAGACTCCTAAGTGGCTATGGCTACACCTTC.